Listed below are T cell receptor beta chains from one sample, sequenced in a study of blood T cell repertoires in COVID-19. Sequencing was performed with immunoSEQ multiplex PCR; in TCRdb, only in-frame clones are kept and a portion is missing. The sample contains about 220,000 clones, approximately 85% of which appear only once. Sequenced sample: peripheral blood. These receptors were taken from a woman in her sixties or seventies with COVID-19, enrolled during active disease. The CDR3 runs from the conserved cysteine through the conserved F or W. The order of the fields is J gene, V gene, clone size, D gene, CDR3 protein, CDR3 DNA. A D gene is named only where the DNA matches it firmly. Where a row states a size, it is once, few, many or the class of an expanded clone; other rows omit it.

j_call: TRBJ1-2; v_call: TRBV4-1; clone_size: few; d_call: -; cdr3_aa: CASSQGPQERGYGYTF; cdr3_nt: TGCGCCAGCAGCCAAGGTCCCCAGGAAAGGGGCTATGGCTACACCTTC
j_call: TRBJ1-1; v_call: TRBV6-5; clone_size: -; d_call: -; cdr3_aa: CASSDSLNTEAFF; cdr3_nt: TGTGCCAGCAGCGACAGCTTGAACACTGAAGCTTTCTTT
j_call: TRBJ1-2; v_call: TRBV6-5; clone_size: -; d_call: TRBD1; cdr3_aa: CASSFGQGVGYTF; cdr3_nt: TGTGCCAGCAGTTTTGGACAGGGGGTAGGCTACACCTTC
j_call: TRBJ1-5; v_call: TRBV7-8; clone_size: few; d_call: -; cdr3_aa: CASSLGEERSNQPQHF; cdr3_nt: TGTGCCAGCAGCTTAGGTGAGGAGCGGAGCAATCAGCCCCAGCATTTT
j_call: TRBJ2-1; v_call: TRBV9; clone_size: few; d_call: TRBD1; cdr3_aa: CASSVPPGGVRNEQFF; cdr3_nt: TGTGCCAGCAGCGTACCCCCAGGGGGCGTTAGAAATGAGCAGTTCTTC
j_call: TRBJ1-2; v_call: TRBV12-3/TRBV12-4; clone_size: -; d_call: -; cdr3_aa: CASSLQEHYGYTF; cdr3_nt: TGTGCCAGCAGCTTACAGGAACACTATGGCTACACCTTC
j_call: TRBJ1-1; v_call: TRBV3-1/TRBV3-2; clone_size: -; d_call: -; cdr3_aa: CASSQDRGRDMNTEAFF; cdr3_nt: TGTGCCAGCAGCCAAGATCGAGGCAGGGACATGAACACTGAAGCTTTCTTT
j_call: TRBJ1-1; v_call: TRBV6-2/TRBV6-3; clone_size: -; d_call: -; cdr3_aa: CASSPTGTITEAFF; cdr3_nt: TGTGCCAGCAGTCCCACAGGGACGATCACTGAAGCTTTCTTT
j_call: TRBJ2-5; v_call: TRBV7-2; clone_size: -; d_call: -; cdr3_aa: CASSLNGLQVQETQYF; cdr3_nt: TGTGCCAGCAGCTTAAACGGTTTACAGGTCCAAGAGACCCAGTACTTC
j_call: TRBJ2-1; v_call: TRBV11-2; clone_size: -; d_call: TRBD2; cdr3_aa: CASSLFLAGNNEQFF; cdr3_nt: TGTGCCAGCAGCTTATTTCTAGCGGGCAACAATGAGCAGTTCTTC
j_call: TRBJ1-6; v_call: TRBV5-1; clone_size: -; d_call: -; cdr3_aa: CASSLGPGAGSLHF; cdr3_nt: TGCGCCAGCAGCTTGGGACCAGGGGCAGGGTCCCTCCACTTT
j_call: TRBJ2-3; v_call: TRBV7-9; clone_size: -; d_call: TRBD2; cdr3_aa: CASSPGQAGGTDTQYF; cdr3_nt: TGTGCCAGCAGCCCCGGGCAAGCGGGGGGCACAGATACGCAGTATTTT
j_call: TRBJ1-1; v_call: TRBV18; clone_size: once; d_call: TRBD1; cdr3_aa: CASSPRTGGANTEAFF; cdr3_nt: TGTGCCAGCTCCCCCCGGACAGGGGGCGCGAACACTGAAGCTTTCTTT
j_call: TRBJ2-2; v_call: TRBV2; clone_size: -; d_call: TRBD1; cdr3_aa: CASSEALNRGIGELFF; cdr3_nt: TGTGCCAGCAGTGAAGCGCTTAACAGGGGTATCGGGGAGCTGTTTTTT
j_call: TRBJ1-1; v_call: TRBV6-6; clone_size: -; d_call: TRBD1; cdr3_aa: CASGTGGGGNTEAFF; cdr3_nt: TGTGCCAGTGGTACAGGGGGCGGAGGGAACACTGAAGCTTTCTTT
j_call: TRBJ2-7; v_call: TRBV28; clone_size: -; d_call: TRBD1; cdr3_aa: CASSLSSTGARHEQYF; cdr3_nt: TGTGCCAGCAGTTTATCCTCGACAGGGGCCCGCCACGAGCAGTACTTC
j_call: TRBJ2-7; v_call: TRBV10-3; clone_size: -; d_call: TRBD1; cdr3_aa: CANGQGHEQYF; cdr3_nt: TGTGCCAATGGACAGGGTCACGAGCAGTACTTC
j_call: TRBJ2-5; v_call: TRBV5-1; clone_size: -; d_call: -; cdr3_aa: CASSLSGQETQYF; cdr3_nt: TGCGCCAGCAGCTTGTCCGGCCAAGAGACCCAGTACTTC
j_call: TRBJ2-3; v_call: TRBV25-1; clone_size: -; d_call: -; cdr3_aa: CASSPTGPTQYF; cdr3_nt: TGTGCCAGCAGCCCGACAGGCCCTACGCAGTATTTT
j_call: TRBJ1-1; v_call: TRBV9; clone_size: -; d_call: TRBD1; cdr3_aa: CASSIGQGRTEAFF; cdr3_nt: TGTGCCAGCAGCATCGGACAGGGGCGCACTGAAGCTTTCTTT
j_call: TRBJ2-5; v_call: TRBV7-2; clone_size: -; d_call: -; cdr3_aa: CASSLGTTQETQYF; cdr3_nt: TGTGCCAGCAGCCTCGGGACAACGCAAGAGACCCAGTACTTC
j_call: TRBJ1-5; v_call: TRBV19; clone_size: -; d_call: TRBD1; cdr3_aa: CASSVTGSSNQPQHF; cdr3_nt: TGTGCCAGTAGTGTGACAGGGTCGAGCAATCAGCCCCAGCATTTT
j_call: TRBJ1-2; v_call: TRBV9; clone_size: -; d_call: -; cdr3_aa: CASSVRGGLYGYTF; cdr3_nt: TGTGCCAGCAGCGTACGCGGGGGCCTCTATGGCTACACCTTC
j_call: TRBJ2-7; v_call: TRBV2; clone_size: once; d_call: -; cdr3_aa: CASRSTGHMTYEQYF; cdr3_nt: TGTGCCAGCAGGTCTACGGGACACATGACCTACGAGCAGTACTTC
j_call: TRBJ2-5; v_call: TRBV9; clone_size: -; d_call: TRBD2; cdr3_aa: CASSVEAGGVETQYF; cdr3_nt: TGTGCCAGCAGCGTAGAAGCGGGAGGGGTAGAGACCCAGTACTTC
j_call: TRBJ1-1; v_call: TRBV7-9; clone_size: -; d_call: TRBD1; cdr3_aa: CASSLRQGRNTEAFF; cdr3_nt: TGTGCCAGCAGCCTGCGACAGGGGAGGAACACTGAAGCTTTCTTT
j_call: TRBJ2-7; v_call: TRBV3-1/TRBV3-2; clone_size: -; d_call: -; cdr3_aa: CASSQAPGTLYEQYF; cdr3_nt: TGTGCCAGCAGCCAAGCCCCCGGGACACTCTACGAGCAGTACTTC
j_call: TRBJ1-2; v_call: TRBV30; clone_size: -; d_call: -; cdr3_aa: CAWSLLDDRSQGPYYGYTF; cdr3_nt: TGTGCCTGGAGTCTGCTGGACGATAGAAGCCAGGGCCCCTACTATGGCTACACCTTC
j_call: TRBJ1-1; v_call: TRBV6-2/TRBV6-3; clone_size: once; d_call: TRBD1; cdr3_aa: CASSARQGVSSNTEAFF; cdr3_nt: TGTGCCAGCAGTGCCCGACAGGGGGTCTCCTCGAACACTGAAGCTTTCTTT
j_call: TRBJ2-3; v_call: TRBV7-2; clone_size: -; d_call: -; cdr3_aa: CASSLDWGVTDTQYF; cdr3_nt: TGTGCCAGCAGCTTAGACTGGGGAGTCACAGATACGCAGTATTTT
j_call: TRBJ1-1; v_call: TRBV11-3; clone_size: -; d_call: -; cdr3_aa: CASSLGGEGNTEAFF; cdr3_nt: TGTGCCAGCAGCTTAGGAGGGGAGGGGAACACTGAAGCTTTCTTT
j_call: TRBJ1-1; v_call: TRBV24-1; clone_size: -; d_call: -; cdr3_aa: CANNKKREAFF; cdr3_nt: TGTGCCAACAACAAAAAACGTGAAGCTTTCTTT
j_call: TRBJ2-2; v_call: TRBV3-1/TRBV3-2; clone_size: -; d_call: -; cdr3_aa: CASSQGGVAGELFF; cdr3_nt: TGTGCCAGCAGCCAAGGGGGGGTTGCCGGGGAGCTGTTTTTT
j_call: TRBJ2-5; v_call: TRBV2; clone_size: -; d_call: TRBD2; cdr3_aa: CASSPLAGGSQETQYF; cdr3_nt: TGTGCCAGCAGCCCCCTAGCGGGGGGTTCCCAAGAGACCCAGTACTTC
j_call: TRBJ1-5; v_call: TRBV3-1/TRBV3-2; clone_size: -; d_call: TRBD1; cdr3_aa: CASSQDGGQGLSAQHF; cdr3_nt: TGTGCCAGCAGCCAAGATGGGGGACAGGGTTTATCGGCCCAGCATTTT
j_call: TRBJ2-7; v_call: TRBV27; clone_size: -; d_call: TRBD2; cdr3_aa: CASSYTSGSFYEQYF; cdr3_nt: TGTGCCAGCAGTTATACTAGCGGGAGTTTCTACGAGCAGTACTTC
j_call: TRBJ2-6; v_call: TRBV7-8; clone_size: -; d_call: TRBD1; cdr3_aa: CASSLTGQGFSGANVLTF; cdr3_nt: TGTGCCAGCAGCTTGACGGGACAGGGTTTCTCTGGGGCCAACGTCCTGACTTTC
j_call: TRBJ2-2; v_call: TRBV18; clone_size: -; d_call: TRBD1; cdr3_aa: CASLPRVPGQGHTGELFF; cdr3_nt: TGTGCCAGCCTACCCCGGGTACCGGGACAGGGACACACCGGGGAGCTGTTTTTT
j_call: TRBJ1-5; v_call: TRBV7-2; clone_size: few; d_call: -; cdr3_aa: CASSLEGVSNQPQHF; cdr3_nt: TGTGCCAGCAGCTTAGAGGGGGTAAGCAATCAGCCCCAGCATTTT
j_call: TRBJ1-1; v_call: TRBV5-6; clone_size: -; d_call: -; cdr3_aa: CASSTGFTEAFF; cdr3_nt: TGTGCCAGCAGCACAGGATTCACTGAAGCTTTCTTT
j_call: TRBJ1-1; v_call: TRBV19; clone_size: once; d_call: -; cdr3_aa: CASSIGHRNTEAFF; cdr3_nt: TGTGCCAGTAGTATAGGACATCGGAACACTGAAGCTTTCTTT
j_call: TRBJ1-1; v_call: TRBV7-2; clone_size: -; d_call: TRBD1; cdr3_aa: CASSLGTGMNTEAFF; cdr3_nt: TGTGCCAGCAGCTTGGGGACAGGGATGAACACTGAAGCTTTCTTT
j_call: TRBJ2-3; v_call: TRBV19; clone_size: -; d_call: TRBD2; cdr3_aa: CASSIVLWAGVSDTQYF; cdr3_nt: TGTGCCAGTAGTATAGTTTTGTGGGCGGGAGTGTCGGATACGCAGTATTTT